These 2 T cell receptor beta chains came from one sample sequenced in a study of T cells in Graves' hyperthyroidism and ophthalmopathy. RNA transcripts gave rise to amplified TCR beta CDR3 regions. HTBI primers were employed in a first-round RT-PCR of the TCR CDR3. TCRdb passed the multiplex PCR reads through MiXCR, listing each CDR3 protein once. The repertoire has roughly 250,000 distinct CDR3 sequences, about 14% of them found once; the top ten carry more than 10%. Sequenced: blood. These TCRs come from a woman between 40 and 50 years old with Graves' hyperthyroidism that later progressed to Graves' ophthalmopathy.

This clonotype was counted ten times or more. The J gene is TRBJ1-1, the V gene TRBV30; no clear D. Trimming took off 0 bases at V and 4 bases at J, with 15 bases between the two ends. CDR3 length equals 15 residues. Germline V gene sequence: CDR1 GTSNPN, CDR2 SVGIG (reference sequence). CDR3 region: CAWSVSLGRSTEAFF. In DNA form, the CDR3 reads TGTGCCTGGAGTGTAAGTCTAGGCCGGTCCACTGAAGCTTTCTTT.

This clonotype was observed many times. The chain combines TRBV11-2 with TRBJ2-7; D assignment may be TRBD1 or TRBD2 (5 bases each). The CDR3 length is 14 residues. CDR1 and CDR2 (germline): SGHAT, FQNNGV. V lost 1 base and J 3 bases, leaving 10 bases between the germline ends. The CDR3 spells CASSLGQRYYEQYF. The DNA for the CDR3 is TGTGCCAGCAGCTTAGGACAGCGGTACTACGAGCAGTACTTC.